This T cell receptor (beta chain) was retrieved from a study of blood T cell repertoires in COVID-19 (dated by TCRdb to 2018 to 2021). Notes on the research overall: Collaborator samples came from the United States, Italy and Spain and covered acute and convalescent phases of COVID-19. Sample metadata almost always included a de-identified subject ID, COVID-19 status, age in years and sex. Where available, HLA class I and class II types were taken from metadata supplied by the sample provider and were not determined by assay-based typing. A freely available public database, intended as a resource for researchers studying the immune response to SARS-CoV-2, is where the repertoires were released. Samples came from the ongoing ImmuneRACE study (first 160 participants) plus 1,254 subjects from 6 global collaborators. The material from the prospective study consisted of cDNA or gDNA derived from T cells, B-cell-depleted T cells, or PBMCs. The dataset comprised deeply sampled blood TCRbeta repertoires from subjects exposed to, actively infected with, or recovered from COVID-19.

As for this clone: Its antigen is still unknown. Base qualities are not provided; no much larger clone lies one nucleotide away.

Here is what the overall study found, with its caveats: The amount of clinical and demographic metadata varied by source and participant and was provided uncurated.

The immunoSEQ Assay, a bias-controlled multiplex PCR, was used to amplify TCRbeta CDR3 regions from genomic DNA. The study's processing was this. The number of nucleated cells in each sample was estimated from the amplification of reference gene primers within the assay. To quantify the absolute abundance of each unique TCRbeta CDR3 rearrangement, sequence reads were collapsed and filtered. Productive Simpson clonality was computed per sample as the square root of Simpson's diversity index over productive rearrangements. In its TCRdb copy, this immuneACCESS table keeps in-frame sequences only and misses some clones. Where compared with another copy, unresolved V genes explain less than half of these, and the others have no known cause. From that table come the V and J calls and clone size; the DNA was used to work out D and trimming. This sample comprises some 340,000 clones, around 87% of them detected only once. 5.3% of the sample is taken by the ten largest.

In the germline V gene, CDR1 corresponds to SGHDN and CDR2 to FVKESK. The CDR3 contains 14 residues, cysteine and phenylalanine counted. Only CDR3 DNA remains: 42 bases, in frame from the first base. V and J are trimmed by 3 bases and 3 bases, and the gene matches miss 4 bases of the junction. Participants in the prospective study were enrolled through a virtual design, were aged about 18 to 90 years, and lived in roughly 25 United States geographic areas. In the prospective study, participants were assigned to cohorts based on the clinical history participants reported in a screening survey and a study questionnaire. Recovered participants in ImmuneRACE Cohort 3 were defined as having two consecutive negative NP/OP PCR tests, clearance from a healthcare professional, or resolution of symptoms. In the prospective study, mobile phlebotomists collected whole blood, serum and a nasopharyngeal or oropharyngeal swab from each participant. Prospective study participants could optionally give additional blood draws and questionnaires over a roughly 2-month period. Before DNA extraction, blood samples from the prospective study were shipped at room temperature or frozen.

The chain couples TRBV14 to TRBJ2-7, with 8 middle bases fitting TRBD1. Sample: PBMCs or T cells enriched from blood (not recorded which). The sequence was obtained from a woman aged 25 to 39 who had recovered from COVID-19. The CDR3 is CASSHPGTGYEQYF. The nucleotide sequence is given as TGTGCCAGCAGCCATCCCGGGACAGGCTACGAGCAGTACTTC. The reference TRBV14 and TRBJ2-7 proteins fill in what lies around the CDR3, so the full variable domain reads EAGVTQFPSHSVIEKGQTVTLRCDPISGHDNLYWYRRVMGKEIKFLLHFVKESKQDESGMPNNRFLAERTGGTYSTLKVQPAELEDSGVYFCASSHPGTGYEQYFGPGTRLTVT.